Sequencing of this T cell receptor (beta chain) was carried out in a study of shared clonotypes between healthy human individuals. The CDR3 has 17 amino acids. Germline values: CDR1 MNHEY, CDR2 SMNVEV (reference sequence). The J segment lost 10 bases and the V segment lost 7 bases, leaving 15 bases of the junction unmatched. Sequenced by immunoSEQ multiplex PCR; TCRdb stores in-frame clones only, minus some. The sample lists 2 million to 3 million clones; approximately 92% were seen once. The sequenced sample was naive CD4+ T cells sorted from blood. Indicated subset: CD45RA+ positively selected. V and J are TRBV27 and TRBJ2-1; 14 bases match TRBD2. The TCR sequence derives from a man aged 18 to 30 in good health. The CDR3 reads CASKASRGLAGASEQFF. CDR3 DNA sequence: TGTGCCAGCAAAGCCTCCCGGGGACTAGCGGGAGCCTCGGAGCAGTTCTTC.